These 8 T cell receptor beta chains share one sample of origin, sequenced in a study of Tregs in tolerant kidney transplant recipients. Assay used: immunoSEQ multiplex PCR; TCRdb lists only in-frame clones, some missing. The table shows tens of thousands of clones, with approximately 85% occurring only once. The specimen comprised Tregs from blood, sampled before the transplant. Receptors originate from a human donor who received a combined kidney and bone marrow transplant.

This clone appeared once. This sequence joins TRBV7-2 and TRBJ2-3, with D tentatively TRBD2 (6 bases). Germline V gene lookup returns CDR1 SGHTA and CDR2 FQGNSA. Trimming shortened V by 0 bases and J by 6 bases, and 13 bases separated the two germline ends. The CDR3 length is 15 residues. DNA for the CDR3: TGTGCCAGCAGCTTAGCTGGCGGGGTAGGGGATACGCAGTATTTT. This translates into CASSLAGGVGDTQYF.

V and J are TRBV5-1 and TRBJ2-5; 14 bases are shared with TRBD2. Germline trimming cut 5 bases from V and 5 bases from J; bases unmatched to any gene: 5. Germline assignment: CDR1 SGHRS and CDR2 YFSETQ. The CDR3 has 15 amino acids. The CDR3 DNA is TGCGCCAGCAGGACTAGCGGGAGGGCCGGGGAGACCCAGTACTTC. Translating it yields CASRTSGRAGETQYF. The full variable domain, rest sourced from reference TRBV5-1 and TRBJ2-5, is KAGVTQTPRYLIKTRGQQVTLSCSPISGHRSVSWYQQTPGQGLQFLFEYFSETQRNKGNFPGRFSGRQFSNSRSEMNVSTLELGDSALYLCASRTSGRAGETQYFGPGTRLLVL.

This clone appeared once. The chain recombines TRBV5-6 with TRBJ2-7; 11 bases are shared with TRBD2. This CDR3 has 15 amino acids. The V and J ends lost 4 bases and 2 bases, in that order; junction bases with no gene match: 5. Germline CDR1 is SGHDT and CDR2 is YYEEEE. CDR3 amino acids: CASSRVLAGAYEQYF. For the CDR3, the DNA is TGTGCCAGCAGCCGAGTACTAGCGGGAGCCTACGAGCAGTACTTC.

The V call is TRBV7-8, the J call TRBJ1-1, with 7 bases identical to TRBD1. Germline V lookup: CDR1 SGHVS, CDR2 FQNEAQ. CDR3 length: 14 amino acids. The DNA for the CDR3 is TGTGCTAGCCGTAACAGGGGAATGAACACTGAAGCTTTCTTT. It is translated as CASRNRGMNTEAFF.

The chain couples TRBV7-8 to TRBJ2-7, with D perhaps TRBD2 (6 bases). Looked up from germline, CDR1 is SGHVS and CDR2 is FQNEAQ. The CDR3 is 14 amino acids. CDR3 region: CATSPGREYYEQYF. As DNA, the CDR3 is TGTGCTACATCTCCGGGACGGGAGTACTACGAGCAGTACTTC.

V and J are TRBV27 and TRBJ2-3; D tentatively reads TRBD1 or TRBD2 (6 bases each). The ends were cut back, 3 bases at V and 4 bases at J, with 14 bases in the middle. CDR3 length equals 15 residues. CDR1 is MNHEY and CDR2 is SMNVEV in the germline V gene (reference sequence). CDR3 in DNA: TGTGCCAGCAGTTTTGTGGGGGGCGCCCCAGATACGCAGTATTTT. It is translated as CASSFVGGAPDTQYF.

This clone showed up just a few times. This chain connects TRBV5-1 to TRBJ1-5; D is uncertain. V lost 3 bases to trimming and J lost 7 bases, with 11 bases between them. CDR1 is SGHRS and CDR2 is YFSETQ in the germline V gene. CDR3 length: 13 residues. In DNA form, the CDR3 reads TGCGCCAGCAGCTCAGGACCGGGGCAGCCCCAGCATTTT. Its translation: CASSSGPGQPQHF. The full variable domain, rest sourced from reference TRBV5-1 and TRBJ1-5, is KAGVTQTPRYLIKTRGQQVTLSCSPISGHRSVSWYQQTPGQGLQFLFEYFSETQRNKGNFPGRFSGRQFSNSRSEMNVSTLELGDSALYLCASSSGPGQPQHFGDGTRLSIL.

This chain joins TRBV7-2 and TRBJ2-1; 8 bases are shared with TRBD2. The ends lost 0 bases at V and 5 bases at J; junction bases unmatched: 6. Germline V lookup: CDR1 SGHTA, CDR2 FQGNSA. The CDR3 totals 16 residues. The CDR3 is CASSLAITSGNNEQFF. In DNA form, the CDR3 reads TGTGCCAGCAGCTTAGCGATAACTAGCGGAAACAATGAGCAGTTCTTC.